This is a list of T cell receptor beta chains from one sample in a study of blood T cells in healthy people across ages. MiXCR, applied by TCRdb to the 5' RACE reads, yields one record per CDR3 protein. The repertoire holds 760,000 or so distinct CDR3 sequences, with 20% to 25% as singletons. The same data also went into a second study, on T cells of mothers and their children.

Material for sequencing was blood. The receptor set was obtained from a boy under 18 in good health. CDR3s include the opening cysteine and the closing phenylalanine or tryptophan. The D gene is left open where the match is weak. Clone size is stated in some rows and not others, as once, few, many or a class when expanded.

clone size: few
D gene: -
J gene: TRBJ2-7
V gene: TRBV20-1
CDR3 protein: CGASAAPSSYEQYF
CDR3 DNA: TGCGGTGCTTCAGCGGCGCCCAGCTCCTACGAGCAGTACTTC

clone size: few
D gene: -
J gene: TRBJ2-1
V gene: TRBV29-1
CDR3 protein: CSVAGLITYNEQFF
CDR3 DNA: TGCAGCGTTGCAGGGCTTATTACCTACAATGAGCAGTTCTTC

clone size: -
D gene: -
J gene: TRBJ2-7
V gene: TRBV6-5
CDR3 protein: CASSRGVEGAVAYEQYF
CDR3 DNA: TGTGCCAGCAGTCGTGGGGTAGAGGGAGCGGTCGCCTACGAGCAGTACTTC

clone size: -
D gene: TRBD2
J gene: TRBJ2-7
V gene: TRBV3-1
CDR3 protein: CASSLGGRAGSYEQYF
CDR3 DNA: TGTGCCAGCAGCCTTGGAGGGAGGGCTGGATCCTACGAGCAGTACTTC

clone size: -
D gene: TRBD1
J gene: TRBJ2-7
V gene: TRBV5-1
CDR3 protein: CASSLEVWTGDEQYF
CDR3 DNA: TGCGCCAGCAGCTTGGAAGTTTGGACAGGGGACGAGCAGTACTTC

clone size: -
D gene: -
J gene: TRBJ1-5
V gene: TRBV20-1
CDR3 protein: CSARGSLLNQPQHF
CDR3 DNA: TGCAGTGCTAGAGGGTCCTTGCTTAATCAGCCCCAGCATTTT

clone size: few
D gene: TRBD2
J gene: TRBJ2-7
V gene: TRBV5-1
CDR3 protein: CASSWEGSSYEQYF
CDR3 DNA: TGCGCCAGCAGCTGGGAGGGGTCCTCGTACGAGCAGTACTTC

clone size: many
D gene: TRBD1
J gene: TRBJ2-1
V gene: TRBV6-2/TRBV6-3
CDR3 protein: CASSRQGDEQFF
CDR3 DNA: TGTGCCAGCAGTAGACAGGGCGATGAGCAGTTCTTC

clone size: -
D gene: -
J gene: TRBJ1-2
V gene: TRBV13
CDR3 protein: CASSLGQTGYGYTF
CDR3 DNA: TGTGCCAGCAGCTTAGGCCAGACCGGATATGGCTACACCTTC

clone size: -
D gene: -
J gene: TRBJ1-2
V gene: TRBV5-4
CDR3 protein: CASSLRQTISYTF
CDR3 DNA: TGTGCCAGCAGCTTGAGACAAACGATCAGCTACACCTTC

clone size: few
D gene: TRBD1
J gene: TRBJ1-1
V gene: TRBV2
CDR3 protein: CASSLLETGRYEAFF
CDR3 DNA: TGTGCCAGCAGTCTTCTAGAGACAGGGCGTTACGAAGCTTTCTTT

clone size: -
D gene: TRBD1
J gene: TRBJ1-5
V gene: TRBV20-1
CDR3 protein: CSASPGQGDQPQHF
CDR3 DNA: TGCAGTGCTAGTCCGGGACAGGGGGATCAGCCCCAGCATTTT

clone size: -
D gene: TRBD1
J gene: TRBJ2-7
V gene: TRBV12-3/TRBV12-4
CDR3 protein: CASARDRTYEQYF
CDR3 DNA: TGTGCCAGCGCCAGGGACAGGACATACGAGCAGTACTTC

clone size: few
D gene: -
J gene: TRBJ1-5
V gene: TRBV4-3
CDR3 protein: CASSQDFHQPQHF
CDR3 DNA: TGCGCCAGCAGCCAAGATTTCCATCAGCCCCAGCATTTT

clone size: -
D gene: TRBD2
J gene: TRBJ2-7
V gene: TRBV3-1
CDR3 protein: CASSHTSGHYEQYF
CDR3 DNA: TGTGCCAGCAGCCATACTAGCGGGCATTACGAGCAGTACTTC

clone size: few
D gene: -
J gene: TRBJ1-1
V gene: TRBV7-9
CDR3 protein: CASSPTENTEAFF
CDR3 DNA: TGTGCCAGCAGCCCTACAGAGAACACTGAAGCTTTCTTT

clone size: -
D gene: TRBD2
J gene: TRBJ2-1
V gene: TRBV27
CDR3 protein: CASSSLGGAPYNEQFF
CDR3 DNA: TGTGCCAGCAGTTCCCTCGGGGGGGCCCCCTACAATGAGCAGTTCTTC

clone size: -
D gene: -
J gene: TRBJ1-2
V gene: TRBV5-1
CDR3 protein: CASSLASQGSNYGYTF
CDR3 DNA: TGCGCCAGCAGCTTGGCCTCGCAGGGGTCTAACTATGGCTACACCTTC

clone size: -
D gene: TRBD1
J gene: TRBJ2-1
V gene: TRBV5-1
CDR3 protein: CASSFMTGGAVEQFF
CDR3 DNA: TGCGCCAGCAGCTTCATGACAGGGGGAGCGGTTGAGCAGTTCTTC

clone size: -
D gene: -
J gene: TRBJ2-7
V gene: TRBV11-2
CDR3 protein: CASSHGPLSYEQYF
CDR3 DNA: TGTGCCAGCAGCCACGGGCCCCTTTCCTACGAGCAGTACTTC

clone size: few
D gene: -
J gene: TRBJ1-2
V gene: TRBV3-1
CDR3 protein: CASSQASDYGYTF
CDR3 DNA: TGTGCCAGCAGCCAAGCAAGCGACTATGGCTACACCTTC

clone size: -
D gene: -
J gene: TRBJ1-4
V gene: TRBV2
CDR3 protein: CASMEKPGLTNEKLFF
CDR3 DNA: TGTGCCAGCATGGAAAAACCGGGACTGACTAATGAAAAACTGTTTTTT

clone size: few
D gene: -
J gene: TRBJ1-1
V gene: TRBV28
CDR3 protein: CASSYPPSMNTEAFF
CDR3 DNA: TGTGCCAGCAGCTACCCCCCGAGCATGAACACTGAAGCTTTCTTT

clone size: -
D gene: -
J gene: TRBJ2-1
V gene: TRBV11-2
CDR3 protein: CASGAWDEQFF
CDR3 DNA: TGTGCCAGCGGAGCCTGGGATGAGCAGTTCTTC

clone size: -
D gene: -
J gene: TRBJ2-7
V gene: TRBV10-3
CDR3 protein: CAISESTGISYEQYF
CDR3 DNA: TGTGCCATCAGTGAGTCCACAGGTATTTCCTACGAGCAGTACTTC

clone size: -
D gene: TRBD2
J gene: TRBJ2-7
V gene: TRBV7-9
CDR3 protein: CASSLVPSGRRMEQYF
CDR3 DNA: TGTGCCAGCAGCTTAGTTCCTAGCGGGAGACGAATGGAGCAGTACTTC

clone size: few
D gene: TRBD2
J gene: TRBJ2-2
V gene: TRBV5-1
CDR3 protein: CASSLGLAQNTGELFF
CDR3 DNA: TGCGCCAGCAGCTTAGGACTAGCCCAGAACACCGGGGAGCTGTTTTTT

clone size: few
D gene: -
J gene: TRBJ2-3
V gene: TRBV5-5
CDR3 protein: CASSPGPFPVADTQYF
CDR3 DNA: TGTGCCAGCAGCCCCGGACCGTTCCCAGTCGCAGATACGCAGTATTTT

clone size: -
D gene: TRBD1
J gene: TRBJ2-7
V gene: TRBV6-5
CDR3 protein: CASSYRQGGTTRPYF
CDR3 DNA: TGTGCCAGCAGTTACAGACAGGGGGGAACTACGAGGCCGTACTTC

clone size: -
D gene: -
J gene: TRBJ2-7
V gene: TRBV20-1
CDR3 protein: CSAREPGGYVSEQYF
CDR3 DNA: TGCAGTGCTAGAGAACCGGGCGGTTACGTCTCCGAGCAGTACTTC

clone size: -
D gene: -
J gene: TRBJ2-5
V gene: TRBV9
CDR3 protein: CASSAGNPTQETQYF
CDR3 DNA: TGTGCCAGCAGCGCTGGTAATCCAACACAAGAGACCCAGTACTTC

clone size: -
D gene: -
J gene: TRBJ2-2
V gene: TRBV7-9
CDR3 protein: CASRLRGARTGELFF
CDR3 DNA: TGTGCCAGCAGGCTCCGAGGGGCCCGCACCGGGGAGCTGTTTTTT

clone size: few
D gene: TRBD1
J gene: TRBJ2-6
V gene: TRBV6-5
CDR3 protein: CASSQQGAWANVLTF
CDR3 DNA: TGTGCCAGCAGTCAACAGGGGGCTTGGGCCAACGTCCTGACTTTC

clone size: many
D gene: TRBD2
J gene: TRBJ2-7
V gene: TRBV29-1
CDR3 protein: CSVLAGGDEQYF
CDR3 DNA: TGCAGCGTTTTAGCGGGAGGGGACGAGCAGTACTTC

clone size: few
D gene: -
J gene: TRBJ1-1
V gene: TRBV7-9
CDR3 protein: CASSLEEGEAFF
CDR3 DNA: TGTGCCAGCAGCTTAGAGGAAGGAGAAGCTTTCTTT